Listed here are 11 T cell receptor beta chains from one sample, sequenced in a study of cytomegalovirus exposure and HLA in healthy donors. Primers for the PCR totalled 60 Vbeta and 13 Jbeta. Using immunoSEQ multiplex PCR, the repertoire was profiled, and TCRdb retains in-frame clones only, with some absent. Here the sample spans 150,000 to 200,000 clones, approximately 84% being singletons. Sequenced material: PBMCs. The receptors were gathered from a girl aged 10 to 17 in good health and CMV-seropositive.

CDR3: CASSLGQAETQYF. CDR3 in DNA: TGTGCCAGCAGCCTTGGGCAGGCGGAGACCCAGTACTTC. The rearrangement joins TRBV9 to TRBJ2-5; D is uncertain. Germline CDR1 reads SGDLS; CDR2 reads YYNGEE. The CDR3 covers 13 residues. Between the trimmed V and J ends, which lost 4 bases and 5 bases, there was a span of 12 bases.

This clone was picked up a small number of times. The genes are TRBV2 and TRBJ1-2, with TRBD1 as a possible D gene (6 bases). The germline gives CDR1 SNHLY, CDR2 FYNNEI. With 10 bases removed from V and 6 bases from J, the gap between germline ends came to 12 bases. The CDR3 is 11 residues long. The CDR3 DNA sequence: TGTGCCACTATACAGGGTAATGGCTACACCTTC. Residues: CATIQGNGYTF.

This clone was recorded a few times. The V gene is TRBV19, the J gene TRBJ2-7; TRBD1 aligns across 7 bases. The CDR3 consists of 15 residues. CDR1 and CDR2 (germline): LNHDA, SQIVND (reference sequence). Trimming took 4 bases from V and 2 from J; bases not matched to a gene: 8. The CDR3 DNA reads TGTGCCAGTAGTAGCCAGGGGGACCTTCCCTACGAGCAGTACTTC. This encodes CASSSQGDLPYEQYF.

The CDR3 loop is CAWSSRQGHNSPLHF. The CDR3 bases are TGTGCCTGGAGTTCGCGACAGGGGCATAATTCACCCCTCCACTTT. The V gene is TRBV30, the J gene TRBJ1-6, with 8 bases that match TRBD1. V trimming: 2 bases; J trimming: 5 bases; junction bases outside the gene matches: 5. The CDR3 totals 15 residues. Germline loops: CDR1 GTSNPN, CDR2 SVGIG (reference sequence).

V usage is TRBV19 and J usage is TRBJ1-1; 7 bases map to TRBD1. This CDR3 comprises 14 residues. After removal of 6 bases from V and 3 bases from J, the junction contained 7 bases not matched to a gene. Germline V gene lookup returns CDR1 LNHDA and CDR2 SQIVND (reference sequence). The CDR3, as DNA: TGTGCCAGTAGCCTGGACAGGCCGGACACTGAAGCTTTCTTT. Translated: CASSLDRPDTEAFF. The full variable domain, with the rest looked up from reference TRBV19 and TRBJ1-1, is DGGITQSPKYLFRKEGQNVTLSCEQNLNHDAMYWYRQDPGQGLRLIYYSQIVNDFQKGDIAEGYSVSREKKESFPLTVTSAQKNPTAFYLCASSLDRPDTEAFFGQGTRLTVV.

This chain joins TRBV7-2 and TRBJ1-5; D gene ambiguous. Germline CDR1 SGHTA, CDR2 FQGNSA. CDR3 length equals 15 residues. The V and J ends lost 1 base and 0 bases respectively, with 7 bases between them. Here the CDR3 DNA reads TGTGCCAGCAGCTTAGGTCTGTATAGCAATCAGCCCCAGCATTTT. This translates into CASSLGLYSNQPQHF.

This chain uses TRBV6-5 with TRBJ2-7; 12 bases are a match to TRBD1. The CDR3 covers 16 residues. V lost 7 bases to trimming and J lost 7 bases; unmatched junction nucleotides: 14. Germline V lookup: CDR1 MNHEY, CDR2 SVGAGI. CDR3 sequence (DNA): TGTGCCAGCATTTCCTCGGGACAGGGGGCCCGGAAGGAGCAGTACTTC. Translated, it gives CASISSGQGARKEQYF.

The chain is built from TRBV4-2 and TRBJ2-5, with 15 nucleotides matching TRBD2. V was pared by 1 base and J by 5 bases, with 11 bases of the junction left unmatched. The CDR3 totals 19 residues. The germline V gene has CDR1 LGHNA and CDR2 YNFKEQ. For the CDR3, the DNA is TGTGCCAGCAGCCAAGGAGTTGGGACTAGCGGGGGGACATTGGAGACCCAGTACTTC. It specifies CASSQGVGTSGGTLETQYF.

This clone was counted between two and nine times. The chain combines TRBV2 with TRBJ1-1, with TRBD1 matching 7 bases. Germline V gene sequence: CDR1 SNHLY, CDR2 FYNNEI. Germline trimming cut 7 bases from V and 10 bases from J; bases unmatched to any gene: 15. The CDR3 is 14 residues long. This CDR3 is CASKGRGDLMGAFF. The CDR3 DNA reads TGTGCCAGCAAGGGCAGGGGGGACCTCATGGGAGCTTTCTTT.

The chain recombines TRBV30 with TRBJ2-5; TRBD1 agrees at 7 bases. Losses at the gene ends were 2 bases for V and 5 bases for J; bases not matched to a gene: 8. This CDR3 region has 14 residues. Per germline, CDR1 GTSNPN and CDR2 SVGIG (reference sequence). CDR3 loop: CAWSLTGERETQYF. The CDR3 DNA is TGTGCCTGGAGTCTCACAGGGGAGAGGGAGACCCAGTACTTC.

This clone was picked up a small number of times. V usage is TRBV15 and J usage is TRBJ2-7; the match to TRBD2 covers 14 bases. CDR1 LNHNV and CDR2 YYDKDF come from the germline V gene (reference sequence). The length of the CDR3 is 18 residues. Unmatched junction bases numbered 10, after V lost 3 bases and J lost 3 bases. Here the CDR3 reads CATSRTSGGAELLYEQYF. For the CDR3, the DNA is TGTGCCACCAGCAGGACTAGCGGGGGGGCCGAACTTCTCTACGAGCAGTACTTC.